Listed below are T cell receptor beta chains from one sample, sequenced in a study of cytotoxic CD8 clonotypes in ibrutinib-treated CLL. The method was immunoSEQ multiplex PCR; TCRdb's version includes in-frame clones alone and lacks a portion of them. The sample records 200,000 to 250,000 clones, more than 75% being singletons. This specimen consisted of PBMCs, obtained after 12 months of ibrutinib treatment. The receptors originated from a human donor with chronic lymphocytic leukemia. The CDR3 runs from the conserved cysteine through the conserved F or W. A D gene is named only where the DNA matches it firmly. Clone size appears in some rows only: once, few, many, or a class for an expanded clone.

-	TRBJ1-5	TRBV7-9	14	TRBD1	TGTGCCAGCAGCTCAGGACAGGGCAATCAGCCCCAGCATTTT	CASSSGQGNQPQHF
-	TRBJ1-2	TRBV27	16	-	TGTGCCAGCAGTTCCTCAAGACAGAAAACTAACTATGGCTACACCTTC	CASSSSRQKTNYGYTF
-	TRBJ2-7	TRBV6-5	11	TRBD2	TGTGCCAGCGCGGGGGGCTACGAGCAGTACTTC	CASAGGYEQYF
-	TRBJ1-2	TRBV11-2	15	TRBD1	TGTGCCAGCAGCTCCCAACTGGACAGGGGATATGGCTACACCTTC	CASSSQLDRGYGYTF
once	TRBJ2-7	TRBV10-3	13	TRBD2	TGTGCCATCCCGGGACTAGCGACAGGCGAGCAGTACTTC	CAIPGLATGEQYF
-	TRBJ1-5	TRBV2	12	-	TGTGCCAGCAAGGGGGAGAATCAGCCCCAGCATTTT	CASKGENQPQHF
-	TRBJ1-1	TRBV28	12	-	TGTGCCAGCAGTTTGTTTTTAGGAAAAGCTTTCTTT	CASSLFLGKAFF
-	TRBJ2-7	TRBV11-1	16	-	TGTGCCAGCAGCTTAGGAGGGAGTGGGGGGTCCTACGAGCAGTACTTC	CASSLGGSGGSYEQYF
once	TRBJ2-1	TRBV11-2	13	-	TGTGCCAGCAGCTTAGTAGGGGGGAGTGAGCAGTTCTTC	CASSLVGGSEQFF
-	TRBJ2-2	TRBV2	15	-	TGTGCCAGCAGTGTTGGCGGACCGAACACCGGGGAGCTGTTTTTT	CASSVGGPNTGELFF
-	TRBJ2-2	TRBV7-6	15	-	TGTGCCAGCAGCCCGAGCCCCCCCGGGACCGGGGAGCTGTTTTTT	CASSPSPPGTGELFF
-	TRBJ2-3	TRBV6-5	15	-	TGTGCCAGCAGTTACGACAGGCCTAGCACAGATACGCAGTATTTT	CASSYDRPSTDTQYF
-	TRBJ2-1	TRBV7-7	15	TRBD2	TGTGCTAGCAGCTTGGGGTCTAGCGGGAACAATGAGCAGTTCTTC	CASSLGSSGNNEQFF
-	TRBJ1-2	TRBV7-9	15	TRBD1	TGTGCCAGCAGCTCGTCGGGACAGCTTAACTATGGCTACACCTTC	CASSSSGQLNYGYTF
once	TRBJ2-7	TRBV2	15	TRBD1	TGTGCCAGCAGTGATGGGGACAGTGGAGCCTACGAGCAGTACTTC	CASSDGDSGAYEQYF
-	TRBJ2-7	TRBV2	11	-	TGTGCCAGCAGGGTAGGACGGTGGGAGTACTTC	CASRVGRWEYF